This TCR beta chain was obtained from a study of T cell repertoires in cytomegalovirus infection. Study-level information: Both CMV infection and a matching HLA type were indicated by public TCR beta signatures.

One entry per CDR3 protein results from TCRdb running MiXCR on the reads. This table has 560,000 or so distinct CDR3 sequences, approximately 15% appearing once. This CDR3 contains 15 residues. With 3 bases clipped from V and 5 bases from J, the junction kept 8 bases outside the gene matches. Germline CDR1 reads DFQATT; CDR2 reads SNEGSKA (reference sequence). This clonotype was counted a few times. The specimen sequenced was CD8+ T cells from PBMCs. The receptor was isolated from a human donor in good health (CMV status not recorded). Some clones in this sample may be carry-over from other donors' samples. This chain links TRBV20-1 with TRBJ2-2, with TRBD2 matching over 8 bases. CDR3 sequence: CSASGGAPRTGELFF. The CDR3 DNA sequence: TGCAGTGCTAGCGGGGGGGCCCCGAGGACCGGGGAGCTGTTTTTT.